This TCR beta chain was sequenced during a study of identical twins. TCRdb re-derived calls from the 5' RACE reads in MiXCR, one entry per CDR3 protein. The sample shows 1.5 million to 2 million distinct CDR3 sequences, roughly 35% of them seen only once. In germline, CDR1 is MGHDK, CDR2 SYGVNS. V shed 4 bases and J shed 6 bases, with 5 bases lying between them. The CDR3 is made up of 11 amino acids. In its sample, this clonotype was seen many times. Its target is not known. Study findings and constraints: The models systematically underestimated how much out-of-frame TCR alpha was shared in monozygotic twins. Low generation probability was overrepresented in out-of-frame alpha sequences shared by twins.

This chain connects TRBV25-1 to TRBJ2-3, with unresolved D. Sequencing was carried out using cord blood. The source is a newborn girl in good health. The CDR3 spells CASSARDTQYF. As DNA, the CDR3 is TGTGCCAGCAGTGCTAGGGATACGCAGTATTTT.